The rows below give T cell receptor beta chains drawn from one sample of a study of blood T cell repertoires in COVID-19. Sequencing used immunoSEQ multiplex PCR; TCRdb keeps in-frame clones, though not all of them. The sample contains approximately 250,000 clones, more than 70% of which appear only once. Source material: PBMCs or T cells enriched from blood (not recorded which). The receptors derive from a woman aged 40 to 49 with acute COVID-19. CDR3s include the opening cysteine and the closing phenylalanine or tryptophan. D genes are given only for firm matches. Some rows mark clone size as missing; the rest say once, few, many or name a class of expanded clone.

clone size: few; D gene: TRBD1; V gene: TRBV5-6; J gene: TRBJ1-6; CDR3 protein: CASSQGTAGPLHF; CDR3 DNA: TGTGCCAGCAGCCAAGGGACAGCGGGACCCCTCCACTTT
clone size: NA; D gene: TRBD1; V gene: TRBV4-1; J gene: TRBJ1-5; CDR3 protein: CASSLRDRGFNQPQHF; CDR3 DNA: TGCGCCAGCAGCCTCCGGGACAGGGGTTTCAATCAGCCCCAGCATTTT
clone size: NA; D gene: TRBD2; V gene: TRBV6-6; J gene: TRBJ2-1; CDR3 protein: CASSRPIGTSGNNEQFF; CDR3 DNA: TGTGCCAGCAGTCGACCAATTGGGACTAGCGGTAACAATGAGCAGTTCTTC
clone size: NA; D gene: TRBD1; V gene: TRBV5-4; J gene: TRBJ2-7; CDR3 protein: CASSYGTDYEQYF; CDR3 DNA: TGTGCCAGCAGCTACGGGACAGACTACGAGCAGTACTTC
clone size: NA; D gene: TRBD2; V gene: TRBV5-4; J gene: TRBJ2-1; CDR3 protein: CASSSGTSGIYEQFF; CDR3 DNA: TGTGCCAGCAGCTCCGGGACTAGCGGGATCTATGAGCAGTTCTTC
clone size: NA; D gene: TRBD1; V gene: TRBV2; J gene: TRBJ2-7; CDR3 protein: CASRAGTGGSEQYF; CDR3 DNA: TGTGCCAGCAGAGCCGGGACAGGGGGCTCTGAGCAGTACTTC
clone size: few; D gene: NA; V gene: TRBV5-1; J gene: TRBJ2-5; CDR3 protein: CASTLTSGPKETQYF; CDR3 DNA: TGCGCCAGCACCCTGACGAGCGGACCTAAAGAGACCCAGTACTTC
clone size: NA; D gene: TRBD2; V gene: TRBV7-9; J gene: TRBJ2-1; CDR3 protein: CASTLAGEPYNEQFF; CDR3 DNA: TGTGCCAGCACCCTAGCGGGAGAACCATACAATGAGCAGTTCTTC
clone size: NA; D gene: TRBD1; V gene: TRBV3-1/TRBV3-2; J gene: TRBJ1-1; CDR3 protein: CASSQDRPRGQAEAFF; CDR3 DNA: TGTGCCAGCAGCCAAGATCGCCCCAGGGGGCAGGCTGAAGCTTTCTTT
clone size: NA; D gene: TRBD2; V gene: TRBV5-1; J gene: TRBJ2-1; CDR3 protein: CASSRGLAGVIDEQFF; CDR3 DNA: TGCGCCAGCAGCCGGGGGCTAGCGGGAGTTATAGATGAGCAGTTCTTC
clone size: NA; D gene: NA; V gene: TRBV4-3; J gene: TRBJ2-2; CDR3 protein: CASSQAPEEPGELFF; CDR3 DNA: TGCGCCAGCAGCCAAGCTCCTGAAGAGCCCGGGGAGCTGTTTTTT
clone size: NA; D gene: NA; V gene: TRBV23-1; J gene: TRBJ2-1; CDR3 protein: CASSQPHYSYNEQFF; CDR3 DNA: TGCGCCAGCAGTCAGCCCCACTACTCCTACAATGAGCAGTTCTTC
clone size: once; D gene: NA; V gene: TRBV7-2; J gene: TRBJ2-2; CDR3 protein: CASSRAPGELFF; CDR3 DNA: TGTGCCAGCAGCCGAGCCCCTGGGGAGCTGTTTTTT
clone size: once; D gene: TRBD2; V gene: TRBV13; J gene: TRBJ2-3; CDR3 protein: CASSSRTSWADTQYF; CDR3 DNA: TGTGCCAGCAGCTCACGGACTAGCTGGGCAGATACGCAGTATTTT
clone size: NA; D gene: TRBD2; V gene: TRBV28; J gene: TRBJ2-3; CDR3 protein: CASRLAGARPDTQYF; CDR3 DNA: TGTGCCAGCAGGCTAGCGGGAGCCCGTCCAGATACGCAGTATTTT
clone size: NA; D gene: TRBD2; V gene: TRBV28; J gene: TRBJ2-7; CDR3 protein: CASSFAGRASYEQYF; CDR3 DNA: TGTGCCAGCAGTTTCGCAGGGAGGGCTTCCTACGAGCAGTACTTC
clone size: NA; D gene: TRBD1; V gene: TRBV19; J gene: TRBJ1-1; CDR3 protein: CASSDRDRNTEAFF; CDR3 DNA: TGTGCCAGTAGTGACCGGGACAGGAACACTGAAGCTTTCTTT
clone size: once; D gene: NA; V gene: TRBV19; J gene: TRBJ2-1; CDR3 protein: CASSPPYNEQFF; CDR3 DNA: TGTGCCAGTAGCCCCCCGTACAATGAGCAGTTCTTC
clone size: NA; D gene: TRBD2; V gene: TRBV11-3; J gene: TRBJ2-1; CDR3 protein: CASSLDSGSEQFF; CDR3 DNA: TGTGCCAGCAGCTTAGATAGCGGGAGTGAGCAGTTCTTC
clone size: NA; D gene: TRBD1; V gene: TRBV7-8; J gene: TRBJ2-7; CDR3 protein: CASSTPGQYYEQYF; CDR3 DNA: TGTGCCAGCAGCACACCGGGACAGTACTACGAGCAGTACTTC
clone size: NA; D gene: NA; V gene: TRBV29-1; J gene: TRBJ2-7; CDR3 protein: CSAYLVSYEQYF; CDR3 DNA: TGCAGCGCTTACCTAGTCTCCTACGAGCAGTACTTC
clone size: once; D gene: NA; V gene: TRBV30; J gene: TRBJ2-3; CDR3 protein: CAWDYTAGPTDTQYF; CDR3 DNA: TGTGCCTGGGACTATACCGCGGGCCCCACAGATACGCAGTATTTT
clone size: NA; D gene: TRBD1; V gene: TRBV28; J gene: TRBJ2-7; CDR3 protein: CASSLQPGQGSYEQYF; CDR3 DNA: TGTGCCAGCAGTCTCCAACCGGGACAGGGGTCCTACGAGCAGTACTTC
clone size: NA; D gene: NA; V gene: TRBV27; J gene: TRBJ2-2; CDR3 protein: CASKGQPRTGELFF; CDR3 DNA: TGTGCCAGCAAGGGGCAGCCGCGCACCGGGGAGCTGTTTTTT
clone size: NA; D gene: NA; V gene: TRBV28; J gene: TRBJ2-7; CDR3 protein: CASSLFTWRKNREGSYEQYF; CDR3 DNA: TGTGCCAGCAGTTTGTTCACATGGCGGAAAAACAGGGAGGGCTCCTACGAGCAGTACTTC
clone size: NA; D gene: TRBD1; V gene: TRBV5-4; J gene: TRBJ2-5; CDR3 protein: CASSYDREQETQYF; CDR3 DNA: TGTGCCAGCAGCTACGACAGGGAACAAGAGACCCAGTACTTC
clone size: NA; D gene: NA; V gene: TRBV5-8; J gene: TRBJ1-1; CDR3 protein: CASSSQVNTEAFF; CDR3 DNA: TGTGCCAGCAGCTCCCAGGTGAACACTGAAGCTTTCTTT
clone size: NA; D gene: NA; V gene: TRBV5-4; J gene: TRBJ1-1; CDR3 protein: CASSLETGTEAFF; CDR3 DNA: TGTGCCAGCAGCTTGGAGACGGGGACTGAAGCTTTCTTT
clone size: NA; D gene: TRBD1; V gene: TRBV27; J gene: TRBJ2-5; CDR3 protein: CASSSRRQGMETQYF; CDR3 DNA: TGTGCCAGCAGTTCCCGAAGACAGGGGATGGAGACCCAGTACTTC
clone size: NA; D gene: NA; V gene: TRBV4-1; J gene: TRBJ1-2; CDR3 protein: CASSQIPRANYGYTF; CDR3 DNA: TGCGCCAGCAGCCAGATCCCCAGGGCGAACTATGGCTACACCTTC
clone size: NA; D gene: TRBD1; V gene: TRBV7-9; J gene: TRBJ1-5; CDR3 protein: CASSRDRFSNQPQHF; CDR3 DNA: TGTGCCAGCAGCCGGGACAGATTTTCCAATCAGCCCCAGCATTTT
clone size: NA; D gene: NA; V gene: TRBV25-1; J gene: TRBJ2-7; CDR3 protein: CASSEEIYEQYF; CDR3 DNA: TGTGCCAGCAGTGAAGAGATTTACGAGCAGTACTTC
clone size: NA; D gene: TRBD2; V gene: TRBV5-6; J gene: TRBJ2-3; CDR3 protein: CASNYPGLAGAFTTDTQYF; CDR3 DNA: TGTGCCAGCAACTACCCTGGACTAGCGGGAGCGTTCACCACAGATACGCAGTATTTT
clone size: NA; D gene: TRBD2; V gene: TRBV2; J gene: TRBJ2-3; CDR3 protein: CASSTEAGGRTDTQYF; CDR3 DNA: TGTGCCAGCAGTACAGAAGCGGGAGGAAGGACAGATACGCAGTATTTT
clone size: NA; D gene: NA; V gene: TRBV7-9; J gene: TRBJ1-2; CDR3 protein: CASSLRQGRSGYTF; CDR3 DNA: TGTGCCAGCAGCTTACGTCAGGGGAGATCTGGCTACACCTTC
clone size: NA; D gene: NA; V gene: TRBV10-3; J gene: TRBJ1-2; CDR3 protein: CAISDNRVSYGYTF; CDR3 DNA: TGTGCCATCAGTGATAACCGGGTCTCCTATGGCTACACCTTC
clone size: once; D gene: TRBD2; V gene: TRBV4-3; J gene: TRBJ2-1; CDR3 protein: CASSPRTQLAGVNEQFF; CDR3 DNA: TGCGCCAGCAGCCCCCGCACACAACTAGCGGGAGTAAATGAGCAGTTCTTC
clone size: NA; D gene: TRBD1; V gene: TRBV4-3; J gene: TRBJ1-2; CDR3 protein: CASSQGTGESYGYTF; CDR3 DNA: TGCGCCAGCAGCCAAGGGACAGGGGAGTCCTATGGCTACACCTTC
clone size: once; D gene: TRBD2; V gene: TRBV6-5; J gene: TRBJ2-1; CDR3 protein: CASSLLAGGRYNEQFF; CDR3 DNA: TGTGCCAGCAGTTTACTAGCGGGAGGGAGGTACAATGAGCAGTTCTTC
clone size: few; D gene: NA; V gene: TRBV9; J gene: TRBJ2-7; CDR3 protein: CASSVGVTPGEQYF; CDR3 DNA: TGTGCCAGCAGCGTGGGCGTAACGCCTGGCGAGCAGTACTTC